This entry concerns a single T cell receptor (beta chain). Antigen: not known. Only in-frame clones appear in the TCRdb table, and some are missing; sequencing was by immunoSEQ multiplex PCR. The sample shows more than 95,000 clones, 89% of them seen only once. The data derive from a study of T cell responses to AZD1222 COVID-19 vaccine. The overall study: Recipients boosted at about 4 weeks or about 12 weeks are pooled. General study findings and limits: Baseline seropositivity characterized only six or seven AZD1222 recipients.

Sequenced here: peripheral blood, sampled on day 0 of AZD1222 vaccination. This clonotype was sampled from an adult in good health.

In nucleotides, the CDR3 is TGCGCCAGCAGCCAAGAGGTGGCAGGGTACACTGAAGCTTTCTTT. Its protein product is CASSQEVAGYTEAFF. The chain combines TRBV4-1 with TRBJ1-1, with D perhaps matching TRBD1 (5 bases). CDR1 and CDR2 from the germline V gene are MGHRA and YSYEKL. This CDR3 has 15 amino acids. V was pared by 0 bases and J by 3 bases, with 11 bases between.